This TCR beta chain was captured in a study of regulatory T cells in long-lasting Graves disease. In the study overall: Over 5 years of antithyroid drugs plus positive TSH receptor antibodies defined persistent Graves' disease.

This clonotype has a handful of counts. Antigen: not known. Time point denoted: persistent/refractory GD, antithyroid drugs over 5 years with positive TRAb. Researchers made the TCR library from RNA that was extracted from PBMCs. Building the TCR beta libraries relied on iRepertoire HTBI primers, and CDR3 regions underwent Arm-PCR. TCRdb recomputed calls from the multiplex PCR reads with MiXCR, one row per CDR3 protein. This sample has 300,000 to 500,000 distinct CDR3 sequences; around 21% occur once, and the top ten carry about 20%. The CDR3 has 17 residues. CDR1 and CDR2 from the germline V gene are SGHRS and YFSETQ. V lost 2 bases, J lost 10 bases, and 22 bases lay in between. General study results and limits: Sampling was limited to peripheral blood rather than thyroid tissue. Accuracy could have been hurt by small sample size. New patients shared about a thousand public clonotypes, fewer than the 2,741 shared by persistent patients.

The chain joins TRBV5-1 to TRBJ1-6; weak D call: TRBD1 (5 bases). This TCR came from a female donor with Graves disease. This specimen consisted of peripheral blood mononuclear cells (PBMCs), obtained when the disease was refractory, from a patient treated with antithyroid drugs. CDR3 sequence: CASSFSGTPTGNSPLHF. The CDR3 nucleotides read TGCGCCAGCAGCTTCTCCGGGACTCCCACCGGAAACTCACCCCTCCACTTT.